The clone carrying this T cell receptor (beta chain) was picked up many times. Its cognate antigen is unknown. The CDR3 runs 14 residues. V dropped 4 bases and J dropped 8 bases, with 17 bases sitting between them. Germline V gene lookup returns CDR1 SEHNR and CDR2 FQNEAQ (reference sequence). This sample was included in a study of response to subunit inactivated influenza vaccine. Findings and caveats of the study: Each seasonal influenza vaccination recruits few new T cells, the authors suggested.

Using its own MiXCR run on the RT-PCR reads, TCRdb lists one record per CDR3 protein. Of some 500,000 distinct CDR3 sequences in the sample, 15% to 20% were seen once. The rearrangement uses TRBV7-9 and TRBJ1-2, with a possible D match to TRBD1 (5 bases). This sample comprised CD4+ T cells sorted from PBMCs, obtained roughly 24 months after vaccination. The receptor was derived from a man between 50 and 70 years old who received an inactivated influenza vaccine. The CDR3 loop is CASSWSGPGRGYTF. The CDR3 DNA reads TGTGCCAGCAGCTGGTCCGGGCCAGGGAGAGGCTACACCTTC. The full variable domain, with the rest looked up from reference TRBV7-9 and TRBJ1-2, is DTGVSQNPRHKITKRGQNVTFRCDPISEHNRLYWYRQTLGQGPEFLTYFQNEAQLEKSRLLSDRFSAERPKGSFSTLEIQRTEQGDSAMYLCASSWSGPGRGYTFGSGTRLTVV.